This TCR beta chain derives from a study of blood T cells in healthy people across ages. Together with a sample-barcoded 5' primer, a J-beta primer mix was included in a second PCR lasting roughly 6 to 12 cycles. Every sample gave at least 3 million paired-end reads containing CDR3. TCRdb re-called the 5' RACE reads with MiXCR, one entry per CDR3 protein. The sample consists of about 580,000 distinct CDR3 sequences, 40% to 55% of them appearing once. This clonotype was observed a handful of times. Every donor contributed around 10 milliliters of peripheral blood by blood draw. Every sample yielded at least 6.5 million isolated PBMCs. Sequenced input: blood. This sequence originates from an older man in good health.

In nucleotides, the CDR3 is TGTGCCAGCAGTTTTTTAGGGCCCTACGAGCAGTACTTC. It translates to CASSFLGPYEQYF. V is TRBV27 and J is TRBJ2-7; no definite D call. Germline-derived CDR1 and CDR2 are MNHEY and SMNVEV (reference sequence). V was shortened by 3 bases and J by 2 bases, with 8 bases between the two germline ends. CDR3 length: 13 residues.